This TCR beta chain was observed in a study of CD8 T cells in ankylosing spondylitis. Study-level findings and limits: Clones linked with disease were CD8+ and fairly uncommon in the peripheral blood. Past studies reported some motif variants in reactive arthritis synovial fluid and blood. A TCR beta motif of roughly 8 highly homologous variants seemed to mark ankylosing spondylitis blood.

This CDR3 spans 15 amino acids. The V gene's germline CDR1 is MNHEY and CDR2 SVGEGT. V was cut by 6 bases and J by 3 bases, with 14 bases left in between. Remarks on this clonotype: Its antigen is as yet unknown.

With molecular barcodes, quantitative 5'-RACE was used to make the TCR beta libraries. TCRdb re-called the 5' RACE reads through MiXCR, storing one row per CDR3 protein. The repertoire consists of roughly 300,000 distinct CDR3 sequences, with 7.5% to 9% occurring once and the leading ten covering about 15%. The specimen sequenced was blood, either unsorted or a sorted T cell fraction (not recorded which). This TCR was sampled from a male donor with ankylosing spondylitis. The V call is TRBV6-2 or TRBV6-3, the J call TRBJ2-2, with a weak D call TRBD1 (6 bases). CDR3 DNA: TGTGCCAGCAGATTCCAGGGGCGGTACACCGGGGAGCTGTTTTTT. Translation: CASRFQGRYTGELFF.